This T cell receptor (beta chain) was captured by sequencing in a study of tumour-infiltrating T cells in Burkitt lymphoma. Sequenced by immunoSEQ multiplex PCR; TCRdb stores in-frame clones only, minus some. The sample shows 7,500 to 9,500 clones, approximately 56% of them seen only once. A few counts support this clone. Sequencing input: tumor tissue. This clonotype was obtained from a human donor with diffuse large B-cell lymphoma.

The DNA of the CDR3 is TGCGCCAGCAGCGCCGGGACTAGCGGGGATGAGCAGTTCTTC. Amino acids: CASSAGTSGDEQFF. V and J are TRBV5-1 and TRBJ2-1; 13 bases line up with TRBD2. V was pared by 4 bases and J by 8 bases, with 3 bases of the junction left unmatched. The CDR3 consists of 14 residues. Germline V gene lookup returns CDR1 SGHRS and CDR2 YFSETQ.